One T cell receptor (beta chain) is described in this entry. This entry is derived from a study of cytomegalovirus exposure and HLA in healthy donors. Primers included in the PCR were 60 Vbeta and 13 Jbeta primers. In the original analysis: In a later analysis, the count reached 75 million to 90 million unique TCR beta chains, with 10 million to 11 million shared. Libraries were prepared by immunoSEQ multiplex PCR; TCRdb keeps only in-frame clonotypes and omits some of them. The V and J calls and clone size are taken from that table; D and trimming were inferred from the DNA. The repertoire table contains around 71,000 clones. The CDR3 sequence is 15 residues long. Trimming took 4 bases from V and 1 from J; bases not matched to a gene: 5. CDR1 and CDR2 from the germline V gene are MNHEY and SMNVEV (reference sequence).

The material sequenced was PBMCs. The clonotype originates from a woman in her 30s in good health and CMV-seronegative. The V gene is TRBV27, the J gene TRBJ1-1; 8 bases align to TRBD1. This CDR3 is CASSSHRGKNTEAFF. CDR3 nucleotide sequence: TGTGCCAGCAGTTCCCACAGGGGGAAGAACACTGAAGCTTTCTTT.